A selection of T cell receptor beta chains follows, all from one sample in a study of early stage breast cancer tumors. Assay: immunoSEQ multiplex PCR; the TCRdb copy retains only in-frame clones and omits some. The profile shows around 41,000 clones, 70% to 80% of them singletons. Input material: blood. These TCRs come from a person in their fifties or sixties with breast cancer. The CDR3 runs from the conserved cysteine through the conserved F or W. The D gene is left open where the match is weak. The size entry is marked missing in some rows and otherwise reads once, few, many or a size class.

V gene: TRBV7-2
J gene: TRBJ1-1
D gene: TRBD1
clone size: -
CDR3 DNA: TGTGCCAGCAGCCTGACAGGGGTCCGAGCTTTCTTT
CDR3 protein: CASSLTGVRAFF

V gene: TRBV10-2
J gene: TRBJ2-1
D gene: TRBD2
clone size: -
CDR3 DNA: TGCGCCAGCAGGTACTCACCGGGAGGTTACAATGAGCAGTTCTTC
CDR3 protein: CASRYSPGGYNEQFF

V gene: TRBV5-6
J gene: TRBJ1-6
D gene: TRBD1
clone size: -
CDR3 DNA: TGTGCCAGTGGACAGGGTCATAATTCACCCCTCCACTTT
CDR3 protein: CASGQGHNSPLHF

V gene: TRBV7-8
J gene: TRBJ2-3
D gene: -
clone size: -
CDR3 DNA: TGTGCCAGCAGCTTAGGGGCGGGTGGAGATACGCAGTATTTT
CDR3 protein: CASSLGAGGDTQYF

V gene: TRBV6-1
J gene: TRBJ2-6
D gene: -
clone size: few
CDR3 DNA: TGTGCCAGCAGTGCAGGGTCTGGGGCCAACGTCCTGACTTTC
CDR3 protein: CASSAGSGANVLTF

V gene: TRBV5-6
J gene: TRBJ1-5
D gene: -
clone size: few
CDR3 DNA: TGTGCCAGCAGCTTAGCCGGGAACAATCAGCCCCAGCATTTT
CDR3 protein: CASSLAGNNQPQHF

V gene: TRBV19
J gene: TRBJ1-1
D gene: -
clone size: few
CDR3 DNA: TGTGCCAGTAGTAGCCTGGGGCCAAACACTGAAGCTTTCTTT
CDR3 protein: CASSSLGPNTEAFF

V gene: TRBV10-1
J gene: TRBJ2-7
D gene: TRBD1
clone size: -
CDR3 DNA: TGCGCCAGCAGTGCCGGGACAGCGGCCGAGCAGTACTTC
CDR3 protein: CASSAGTAAEQYF

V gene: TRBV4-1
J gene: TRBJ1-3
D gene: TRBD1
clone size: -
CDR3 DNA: TGCGCCAGCAGCCAAGCGGACAGGGCTGGAAACACCATATATTTT
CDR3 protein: CASSQADRAGNTIYF

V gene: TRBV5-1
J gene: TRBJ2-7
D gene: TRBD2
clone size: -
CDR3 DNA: TGCGCCAGCAGCTTGGGCACTAGCGTTGTATGGGACGAGCAGTACTTC
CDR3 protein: CASSLGTSVVWDEQYF

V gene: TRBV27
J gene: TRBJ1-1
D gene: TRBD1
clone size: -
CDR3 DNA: TGTGCCAGCAACTTTTTCGGGACAGGGGGAACTGAAGCTTTCTTT
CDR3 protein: CASNFFGTGGTEAFF

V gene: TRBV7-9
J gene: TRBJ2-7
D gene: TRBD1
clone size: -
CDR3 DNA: TGTGCCAGCAGTCTACAGGGGGACGAGCAGTACTTC
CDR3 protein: CASSLQGDEQYF

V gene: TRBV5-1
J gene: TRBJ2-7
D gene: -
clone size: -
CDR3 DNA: TGCGCCAGCAGCCCAGGTACCCACTACGAGCAGTACTTC
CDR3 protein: CASSPGTHYEQYF

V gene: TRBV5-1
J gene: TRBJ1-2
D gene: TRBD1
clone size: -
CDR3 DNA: TGCGCCAGCAGCTTGGGACAGGGTGGCTACACCTTC
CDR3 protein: CASSLGQGGYTF

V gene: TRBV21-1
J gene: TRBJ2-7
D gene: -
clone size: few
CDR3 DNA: TGTGCCAGCAGCAAAGTTTCGGGGACTAGCGGGTACGAGCAGTACTTC
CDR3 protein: CASSKVSGTSGYEQYF

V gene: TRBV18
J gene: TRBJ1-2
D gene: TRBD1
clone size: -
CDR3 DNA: TGTGCCAGCTCACCGGGACAGGGATACGGGTATGGCTACACCTTC
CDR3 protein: CASSPGQGYGYGYTF

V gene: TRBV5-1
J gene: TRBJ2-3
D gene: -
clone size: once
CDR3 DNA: TGCGCCAGCAGCTTGGGACAGTTTTACACAGATACGCAGTATTTT
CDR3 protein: CASSLGQFYTDTQYF

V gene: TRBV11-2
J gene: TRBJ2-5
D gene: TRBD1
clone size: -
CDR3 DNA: TGTGCCAGCAGTCTCTCACAGGGGGCGTTGGAGACCCAGTACTTC
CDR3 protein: CASSLSQGALETQYF

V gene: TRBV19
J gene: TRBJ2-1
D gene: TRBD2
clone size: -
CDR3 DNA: TGTGCCAGTAGTACCCTACCACTAGCGGGAACCTACAATGAGCAGTTCTTC
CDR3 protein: CASSTLPLAGTYNEQFF

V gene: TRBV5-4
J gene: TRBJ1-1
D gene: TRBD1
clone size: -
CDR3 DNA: TGTGCCAGCAGCTTGGGGGACAGTTTCCCCACTGAAGCTTTCTTT
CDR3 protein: CASSLGDSFPTEAFF

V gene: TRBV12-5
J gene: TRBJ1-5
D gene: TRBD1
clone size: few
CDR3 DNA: TGTGCTAGTGGTCCCGGGACAGGGTTTAATCAGCCCCAGCATTTT
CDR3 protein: CASGPGTGFNQPQHF

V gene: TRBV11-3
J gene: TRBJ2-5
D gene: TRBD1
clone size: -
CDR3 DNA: TGTGCCAGCAGCTCGGGGTCGGGGACAGAAGAGACCCAGTACTTC
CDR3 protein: CASSSGSGTEETQYF

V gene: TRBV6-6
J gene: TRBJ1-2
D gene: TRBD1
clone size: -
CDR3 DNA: TGTGCCAGCAGGGACGGACAGGGAAACTATGGCTACACCTTC
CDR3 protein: CASRDGQGNYGYTF

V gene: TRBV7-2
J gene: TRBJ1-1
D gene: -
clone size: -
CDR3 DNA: TGTGCCAGCAGTAGAATCAAGAACACTGAAGCTTTCTTT
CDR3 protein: CASSRIKNTEAFF

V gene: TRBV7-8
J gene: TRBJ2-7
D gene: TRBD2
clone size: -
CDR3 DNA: TGTGCCAGCAGCTACCTAGCGGGAGGGCCTTCCTACGAGCAGTACTTC
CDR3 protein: CASSYLAGGPSYEQYF

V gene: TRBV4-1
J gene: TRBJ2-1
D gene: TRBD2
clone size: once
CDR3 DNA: TGCGCCAGCAGCCGGGAAACTAGCGGGAGGGCCTCCTACAATGAGCAGTTCTTC
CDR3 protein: CASSRETSGRASYNEQFF

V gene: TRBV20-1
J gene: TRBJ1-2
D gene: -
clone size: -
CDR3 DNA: TGCAGTGCTAGAAACAGGGATGGCTACACCTTC
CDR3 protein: CSARNRDGYTF

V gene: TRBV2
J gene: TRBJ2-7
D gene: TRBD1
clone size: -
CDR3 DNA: TGTGCCAGCAGTGAAGCCCCGGGACAGGTCTACGAGCAGTACTTC
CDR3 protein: CASSEAPGQVYEQYF

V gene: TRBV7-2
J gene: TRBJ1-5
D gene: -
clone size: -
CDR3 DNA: TGTGCCAGCAGCTCCCCAGGGCAATATCAGGGTCAGCCCCAGCATTTT
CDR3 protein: CASSSPGQYQGQPQHF

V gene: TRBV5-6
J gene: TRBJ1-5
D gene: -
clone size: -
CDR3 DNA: TGTGCCAGCAGCATGGGGAGCGGCCAGCCCCAGCATTTT
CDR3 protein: CASSMGSGQPQHF

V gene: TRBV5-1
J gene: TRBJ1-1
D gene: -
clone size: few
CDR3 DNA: TGCGCCAGCAGCTTGGCGGGGGTTGTGAACACTGAAGCTTTCTTT
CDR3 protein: CASSLAGVVNTEAFF